These T cell receptor beta chains were read from a single sample in a study of blood T cell repertoires in COVID-19. This table comes from immunoSEQ multiplex PCR, and its TCRdb copy is limited to in-frame clones, with some not included. The repertoire has roughly 200,000 clones, around 78% of them found once; the top ten carry roughly 2.8%. Sequenced input: peripheral blood. Every receptor here comes from an elderly woman with active or convalescent COVID-19. CDR3s include the opening cysteine and the closing phenylalanine or tryptophan. Fields, in order: D gene, J gene, V gene, clone size, CDR3 protein, CDR3 DNA. D genes are given only for firm matches. The size field is filled for only some rows; it gives once, few, many or a size class.

>.|TRBJ1-1|TRBV21-1|.
CASSKARDRANMNTEAFF
TGTGCCAGCAGCAAAGCTCGGGACAGGGCCAACATGAACACTGAAGCTTTCTTT
>TRBD2|TRBJ2-7|TRBV25-1|.
CASSDSGGHYEQYF
TGTGCCAGCAGTGACAGCGGGGGGCATTACGAGCAGTACTTC
>TRBD1|TRBJ1-6|TRBV28|.
CASSLTGANNSPLHF
TGTGCCAGCAGTTTAACAGGGGCTAATAATTCACCCCTCCACTTT
>.|TRBJ1-2|TRBV19|.
CASRAGGYGYTF
TGTGCCAGTAGGGCAGGAGGCTATGGCTACACCTTC
>TRBD1|TRBJ1-2|TRBV10-3|.
CAISESSGQVGGYTF
TGTGCCATCAGTGAGTCGAGCGGACAGGTCGGTGGCTACACCTTC
>.|TRBJ1-6|TRBV4-3|few
CASSQDVGATAGPLHF
TGCGCCAGCAGCCAAGATGTTGGGGCCACGGCCGGACCCCTCCACTTT
>.|TRBJ1-1|TRBV30|.
CAWSVNWSEAFF
TGTGCCTGGAGTGTAAACTGGAGTGAAGCTTTCTTT
>.|TRBJ2-1|TRBV5-1|.
CASSLGGLSSYNEQFF
TGCGCCAGCAGCTTGGGAGGCCTGAGCTCCTACAATGAGCAGTTCTTC
>.|TRBJ2-4|TRBV2|.
CASSEDTGTGKNIQYF
TGTGCCAGCAGTGAAGACACAGGGACGGGCAAAAACATTCAGTACTTC
>TRBD2|TRBJ2-1|TRBV2|few
CASSEVLGASGGADEQFF
TGTGCCAGCAGTGAAGTATTGGGCGCTAGCGGGGGGGCTGATGAGCAGTTCTTC
>.|TRBJ1-2|TRBV5-1|.
CASSPGAGNYGYTF
TGCGCCAGCAGCCCGGGCGCAGGGAACTATGGCTACACCTTC
>TRBD1|TRBJ1-2|TRBV9|.
CASTTGQADYGYTF
TGTGCCAGCACCACGGGACAGGCCGACTATGGCTACACCTTC
>.|TRBJ1-5|TRBV7-9|.
CASSPYGISNQPQHF
TGTGCCAGCAGCCCCTACGGGATAAGCAATCAGCCCCAGCATTTT
>.|TRBJ1-2|TRBV24-1|once
CATSDAGQGGGYTF
TGTGCCACCAGTGATGCCGGACAAGGTGGGGGCTACACCTTC
>.|TRBJ1-1|TRBV5-6|.
CASSLWTAMNTEAFF
TGTGCCAGCAGCTTATGGACAGCTATGAACACTGAAGCTTTCTTT
>TRBD2|TRBJ2-1|TRBV2|.
CASRYGLAESSYNEQFF
TGTGCCAGCAGGTATGGACTAGCGGAAAGCTCCTACAATGAGCAGTTCTTC
>TRBD1|TRBJ1-5|TRBV18|.
CASSRGTGNNQPQHF
TGTGCCAGCTCCCGCGGGACAGGGAACAATCAGCCCCAGCATTTT
>.|TRBJ2-5|TRBV29-1|.
CSVELEIRETQYF
TGCAGCGTTGAGCTTGAGATCCGAGAGACCCAGTACTTC
>.|TRBJ2-1|TRBV5-4|.
CATEGTTYNEQFF
TGTGCCACCGAAGGGACAACCTACAATGAGCAGTTCTTC
>.|TRBJ1-5|TRBV19|.
CASSIRSGYDQPQHF
TGTGCCAGTAGTATTAGGTCAGGGTATGATCAGCCCCAGCATTTT
>.|TRBJ1-2|TRBV27|many
CASSGGAGYGYTF
TGTGCCAGCAGTGGGGGCGCCGGCTATGGCTACACCTTC
>TRBD1|TRBJ2-6|TRBV18|.
CASSILPGQGSGANVLTF
TGTGCCAGCTCAATCCTTCCGGGACAGGGTTCAGGGGCCAACGTCCTGACTTTC
>.|TRBJ1-2|TRBV3-1/TRBV3-2|.
CASSQEQAGYGYTF
TGTGCCAGCAGCCAAGAGCAGGCAGGATATGGCTACACCTTC
>TRBD2|TRBJ2-5|TRBV11-3|.
CASSSAGGTQYF
TGTGCCAGCAGCTCAGCGGGAGGGACCCAGTACTTC
>TRBD2|TRBJ2-7|TRBV5-1|.
CASSLGLAGGLKDEQYF
TGCGCCAGCAGCTTGGGACTAGCGGGGGGGCTAAAGGACGAGCAGTACTTC
>TRBD1|TRBJ2-7|TRBV28|few
CASRGTGRGYEQYF
TGTGCCAGCAGGGGGACAGGGCGAGGGTACGAGCAGTACTTC
>TRBD1|TRBJ1-2|TRBV28|.
CASKPRDSYGYTF
TGTGCCAGCAAACCCCGGGACAGCTATGGCTACACCTTC
>TRBD1|TRBJ1-5|TRBV5-5|.
CASSEQGSNQPQHF
TGTGCCAGCAGCGAACAGGGGAGCAATCAGCCCCAGCATTTT
>TRBD1|TRBJ1-2|TRBV27|.
CASRVTGAYGYTF
TGTGCCAGCAGGGTGACAGGGGCCTATGGCTACACCTTC
>TRBD1|TRBJ1-2|TRBV19|.
CASSVDRDGYTF
TGTGCCAGTAGTGTCGACAGGGATGGCTACACCTTC
>.|TRBJ1-4|TRBV7-9|.
CASSLVSGANEKLFF
TGTGCCAGCAGCTTAGTCTCGGGGGCTAATGAAAAACTGTTTTTT
>.|TRBJ1-1|TRBV5-4|.
CASSHSGSGNTEAFF
TGTGCCAGCAGCCACTCGGGATCGGGGAACACTGAAGCTTTCTTT
>TRBD1|TRBJ2-4|TRBV30|.
CAWSWDRIIQYF
TGTGCCTGGAGTTGGGACAGGATCATTCAGTACTTC
>.|TRBJ2-7|TRBV27|.
CASSTFGPRSEQYF
TGTGCCAGCAGTACGTTCGGCCCTAGGAGCGAGCAGTACTTC
>.|TRBJ1-3|TRBV5-1|.
CASSLGPARSHGNTIYF
TGCGCCAGCAGCTTGGGCCCAGCCCGGAGTCATGGAAACACCATATATTTT
>.|TRBJ2-2|TRBV5-5|.
CASSLGLGAGAGELFF
TGTGCCAGCAGCTTGGGGCTGGGGGCAGGGGCCGGGGAGCTGTTTTTT
>.|TRBJ1-5|TRBV27|few
CASSLSELGNQPQHF
TGTGCCAGCAGTTTATCAGAGCTGGGCAATCAGCCCCAGCATTTT
>TRBD1|TRBJ1-6|TRBV5-4|.
CASSWGVTGNNSPLHF
TGTGCCAGCAGCTGGGGGGTGACAGGGAATAATTCACCCCTCCACTTT
>TRBD2|TRBJ2-7|TRBV10-3|.
CATGWGGSYEQYF
TGTGCCACCGGGTGGGGGGGGTCCTACGAGCAGTACTTC
>TRBD1|TRBJ1-1|TRBV7-2|.
CASSLEPQGATEAFF
TGTGCCAGCAGCTTAGAGCCACAGGGGGCCACTGAAGCTTTCTTT
>TRBD1|TRBJ1-1|TRBV6-1|.
CASSEWAGGRSTEAFF
TGTGCCAGCAGTGAATGGGCAGGGGGTCGTAGCACTGAAGCTTTCTTT
>TRBD1|TRBJ2-1|TRBV20-1|.
CSASHRDRPYNEQFF
TGCAGTGCTAGTCACCGGGACAGGCCCTACAATGAGCAGTTCTTC
>TRBD2|TRBJ2-2|TRBV2|.
CASRRTSGENTGELFF
TGTGCCAGCAGGAGGACTAGCGGGGAGAACACCGGGGAGCTGTTTTTT
>.|TRBJ2-5|TRBV10-3|.
CATSGGREETQYF
TGTGCCACCTCCGGGGGAAGAGAAGAGACCCAGTACTTC
>.|TRBJ2-1|TRBV4-3|few
CASSQRRTADEQFF
TGCGCCAGCAGCCAGAGGAGGACAGCCGATGAGCAGTTCTTC
>.|TRBJ1-1|TRBV5-1|once
CASSPERQEGNTEAFF
TGCGCCAGCAGCCCAGAAAGACAGGAAGGGAACACTGAAGCTTTCTTT
>TRBD1|TRBJ1-2|TRBV19|few
CASSIPGTGGYYGYTF
TGTGCCAGTAGTATTCCCGGGACAGGGGGCTACTATGGCTACACCTTC
>.|TRBJ2-2|TRBV18|.
CASSPSRGLLTGELFF
TGTGCCAGCTCACCTTCCAGGGGCCTCCTCACCGGGGAGCTGTTTTTT
>.|TRBJ2-5|TRBV28|.
CASSREGGNGETQYF
TGTGCCAGCAGTCGAGAGGGGGGGAACGGAGAGACCCAGTACTTC
>TRBD1|TRBJ1-5|TRBV6-5|.
CASRPTGGGQPQHF
TGTGCCAGCAGGCCTACAGGGGGCGGTCAGCCCCAGCATTTT
>.|TRBJ1-5|TRBV12-3/TRBV12-4|.
CASSFDSHQPQHF
TGTGCCAGCAGTTTTGACAGCCATCAGCCCCAGCATTTT
>TRBD2|TRBJ2-1|TRBV5-1|few
CASSRTGTSGDNEQFF
TGCGCCAGCAGCCGTACCGGGACTAGCGGGGACAATGAGCAGTTCTTC